This is a list of T cell receptor beta chains from one sample in a study of PD-1 blockade in mismatch repair-deficient tumors. The data were produced by immunoSEQ multiplex PCR, yet TCRdb's version contains in-frame clones alone and is incomplete. The data show about 34,000 clones, with 65% to 85% seen just once and 3% to 4% held by the top ten. This material consisted of PBMCs, taken less than 7 weeks after starting pembrolizumab. The receptor set was obtained from an adult with mismatch repair-deficient cancer. The CDR3 runs from the conserved cysteine through the conserved F or W.

J	V	CDR3
TRBJ2-1	TRBV6-5	CASSYGGTSGRAWFF
TRBJ1-4	TRBV9	CASSAPQGKRTTNEKLFF
TRBJ1-5	TRBV29-1	CSVVEGRSNQPQHF
TRBJ1-5	TRBV27	CASSFRRGYQPQHF
TRBJ2-1	TRBV7-3	CASSTYPQLVNEQFF
TRBJ2-1	TRBV5-1	CASSLEVALSYNEQFF
TRBJ2-1	TRBV25-1	CASSEAEVAGRGQFF
TRBJ2-1	TRBV27	CASSFFSGRNSYNEQFF
TRBJ2-7	TRBV2	CASNFHGGEQYF
TRBJ2-5	TRBV18	CASSPGTGEETQYF
TRBJ2-5	TRBV19	CASNRAGAETQYF
TRBJ1-3	TRBV5-4	CASSAAGQGGGNTIYF
TRBJ2-7	TRBV28	CASSWVQGASYEQYF
TRBJ2-1	TRBV10-3	CAISDQTSGRANEQFF
TRBJ1-3	TRBV14	CASSQDYRGNTIYF
TRBJ1-4	TRBV7-2	CASSLAQGSGEKLFF
TRBJ2-1	TRBV9	CASSERGEYNEQFF
TRBJ1-5	TRBV6-6	CASSYSGQGLQPQHF
TRBJ2-5	TRBV5-1	CASSLETASQETQYF
TRBJ2-2	TRBV5-1	CASSTREISNTGELFF
TRBJ2-1	TRBV28	CASSLGSSGSYNEQFF
TRBJ2-6	TRBV28	CASSVQGTGANVLTF